The 19 T cell receptor beta chains reported below all come from one sample, sequenced in a study of OX40 agonist ivuxolimab in advanced cancers. The method was the immunoSEQ multiplex PCR assay. This is the immuneACCESS table as TCRdb keeps it, with only in-frame sequences that have V and J called. A part of the clones is gone; compared with another copy, unresolved V genes explain less than half, and the rest is unexplained. This sample is represented by 35,000 to 40,000 clones; 70% to 85% of them were singletons. The ten largest clones take up 21% of the sample. Source: CD4+ or CD8+ T cells sorted from blood, taken in a trial of the OX40 agonist ivuxolimab. The receptors originated from an adult with an advanced solid tumor such as melanoma, head and neck, liver or kidney cancer.

This clone was seen only a few times. The CDR3 DNA reads as TGTGCCAGCAGCCAAGAGGGCGGGGGGGCTGTAGATACGCAGTATTTT. Amino acids: CASSQEGGGAVDTQYF. This chain uses TRBV4-2 with TRBJ2-3; 9 nucleotides match TRBD2. The CDR3 runs 16 residues. Germline V gene lookup returns CDR1 LGHNA and CDR2 YNFKEQ. V was pared by 0 bases and J by 5 bases, with 6 bases of the junction left unmatched.

V gene TRBV7-2 combines with J gene TRBJ2-5, with 13 bases identical to TRBD2. The assigned J gene may be wrong: the sequence end matches TRBJ2-7 better. CDR1 is SGHTA and CDR2 is FQGNSA in the germline V gene. The CDR3 totals 15 residues. CDR3 nucleotide sequence: TGTGCCAGCAGCTTCGGACTAGCGGGAGTTGGCGAGCAGTACTTC. Translating it yields CASSFGLAGVGEQYF.

This clone was picked up a small number of times. The chain has TRBV6-5 and TRBJ1-1, with D possibly being TRBD1 (6 bases). CDR1 and CDR2 from the germline V gene are MNHEY and SVGAGI. V was shortened by 2 bases and J by 2 bases, with 12 bases between the two germline ends. This CDR3 spans 15 amino acids. This CDR3 reads CASSYGGHSNTEAFF. CDR3 nucleotides: TGTGCCAGCAGTTACGGGGGACACTCCAACACTGAAGCTTTCTTT.

This rearrangement joins TRBV10-3 to TRBJ2-1; the match to TRBD2 covers 10 bases. The CDR3 extends over 16 amino acids. The junction had 12 bases not matched to a gene; V was cut back by 3 bases and J by 10 bases. CDR1 is ENHRY, CDR2 SYGVKD, per germline. CDR3 sequence: CAISDPGTSAGSEQFF. The CDR3 nucleotides are TGTGCCATCAGTGACCCAGGGACTAGCGCCGGGTCGGAGCAGTTCTTC.

The chain carries TRBV27 and TRBJ2-3; TRBD2 matches at 11 bases. This CDR3 has 16 residues. Germline assignment: CDR1 MNHEY and CDR2 SMNVEV (reference sequence). The J segment lost 2 bases and the V segment lost 6 bases, leaving 7 bases of the junction unmatched. CDR3 sequence reads: CASRKRLAGITDTQYF. The CDR3 DNA follows: TGTGCCAGCAGGAAGAGACTAGCGGGGATCACAGATACGCAGTATTTT.

The chain joins TRBV6-6 to TRBJ2-3; the D is unclear. The length of the CDR3 is 11 residues. Trimming cost V 5 bases and J 7 bases, with 7 bases left between them. Germline CDR1 reads MNHNY; CDR2 reads SVGAGI (reference sequence). CDR3 coding DNA: TGTGCCAGCAGTACCTTTAATACGCAGTATTTT. Translation gives CASSTFNTQYF.

This clone was found a few times. The chain has TRBV27 and TRBJ2-2; possible D gene TRBD1, 8 bases. From germline, CDR1 is MNHEY and CDR2 SMNVEV (reference sequence). With 5 bases removed from V and 5 bases from J, the gap between germline ends came to 15 bases. This CDR3 comprises 15 residues. The CDR3 here is CASSQRDRRTGELFF. The CDR3 DNA follows: TGTGCCAGCAGTCAGCGGGACAGGAGGACCGGGGAGCTGTTTTTT.

The chain links TRBV7-9 to TRBJ2-2, with a weak D call TRBD2 (7 bases). The CDR3 is made up of 15 amino acids. The ends were cut back, 8 bases at V and 0 bases at J, with 13 bases in the middle. Germline loops: CDR1 SEHNR, CDR2 FQNEAQ (reference sequence). The CDR3 DNA sequence: TGTGCCAGCCCATGGGAGGGGGCGAACACCGGGGAGCTGTTTTTT. It codes for CASPWEGANTGELFF.

The chain employs TRBV6-5 and TRBJ2-4; 7 bases are shared with TRBD1. The CDR3 sequence is 14 residues long. CDR1 is MNHEY, CDR2 SVGAGI, per germline. The V segment lost 5 bases and the J segment 8 bases; nucleotides outside the gene matches: 9. CDR3 sequence: CASSPRQGTDIQYF. The CDR3 DNA is TGTGCCAGCAGTCCTAGACAGGGAACGGACATTCAGTACTTC.

The chain uses TRBV5-6 and TRBJ2-7; tentatively, D is TRBD1 (6 bases). V shed 0 bases and J shed 1 base, with 8 bases lying between them. Germline CDR1 and CDR2: SGHDT and YYEEEE. This CDR3 is built from 14 residues. The CDR3 spells CASSLGQGSYEQYF. DNA for the CDR3: TGTGCCAGCAGCTTGGGGCAGGGGTCCTACGAGCAGTACTTC.

In its sample, this clone was seen a few times. V usage is TRBV9 and J usage is TRBJ2-2; no clear D gene. This CDR3 is 13 amino acids long. The ends were cut back, 6 bases at V and 2 bases at J, with 8 bases in the middle. From germline, CDR1 is SGDLS and CDR2 YYNGEE. CDR3 residues: CASTDKNTGELFF. CDR3 bases: TGTGCCAGCACCGACAAAAACACCGGGGAGCTGTTTTTT.

This clone appeared once. The chain uses TRBV18 and TRBJ2-1; D gene uncertain. The CDR3 spans 13 residues. Trimming removed 6 bases at V and 5 bases at J, with 11 bases between. The germline V gene has CDR1 KGHSH and CDR2 LQKENI. CDR3 protein: CASSPGLDNEQFF. The DNA of the CDR3 is TGTGCCAGCTCCCCGGGCCTCGACAATGAGCAGTTCTTC.

CDR3: CASSKGPYQPQHF. The CDR3, as DNA: TGTGCCAGCAGCAAAGGCCCTTATCAGCCCCAGCATTTT. The chain links TRBV6-5 to TRBJ1-5; D is unresolved. Germline V gene data show CDR1 as MNHEY and CDR2 as SVGAGI. This CDR3 has 13 residues. Deletions cut 6 bases from V and 5 bases from J, with 11 bases between.

In its sample, this clone was seen a few times. The chain joins TRBV28 to TRBJ1-2; D not certain. The V and J ends lost 7 bases and 2 bases respectively, with 11 bases between them. This CDR3 spans 13 amino acids. Germline lookup yields CDR1 MDHEN and CDR2 SYDVKM. CDR3: CASNPQENYGYTF. Here the CDR3 DNA reads TGTGCCAGCAACCCTCAGGAGAACTATGGCTACACCTTC.

The rearrangement joins TRBV27 to TRBJ2-1; D possibly corresponds to TRBD1 (5 bases). This CDR3 comprises 15 residues. Germline V gives CDR1 MNHEY, CDR2 SMNVEV (reference sequence). V was clipped by 1 base and J by 1 base, with 8 bases between them. This CDR3 is CASSLWGQSYNEQFF. As DNA, the CDR3 is TGTGCCAGCAGTTTATGGGGCCAATCCTACAATGAGCAGTTCTTC.

This clone was recorded only once. The genes are TRBV5-6 and TRBJ1-2, with D perhaps matching TRBD1 (5 bases). V gave up 4 bases and J gave up 3 bases, with 16 bases separating them. This CDR3 is built from 15 residues. CDR1 is SGHDT, CDR2 YYEEEE, per germline. In nucleotides, the CDR3 is TGTGCCAGCAGCCAGCATTTAGGGACGTACTATGGCTACACCTTC. Encoded protein: CASSQHLGTYYGYTF.

The chain recombines TRBV30 with TRBJ1-1, with D tentatively TRBD1 (5 bases). CDR3 length equals 14 residues. V lost 4 bases to trimming and J lost 11 bases, with 23 bases between them. Germline V CDR1 and CDR2: GTSNPN, SVGIG (reference sequence). CDR3 loop: CAWNIVSGSDPAFF. Written as DNA, the CDR3 is TGTGCCTGGAATATCGTGTCAGGGTCCGATCCGGCTTTCTTT. The variable domain in full, with the rest retrieved from reference TRBV30 and TRBJ1-1, is SQTIHQWPATLVQPVGSPLSLECTVEGTSNPNLYWYRQAAGRGLQLLFYSVGIGQISSEVPQNLSASRPQDRQFILSSKKLLLSDSGFYLCAWNIVSGSDPAFFGQGTRLTVV.

This chain joins TRBV11-3 and TRBJ2-3; 7 nucleotides align to TRBD1. This CDR3 is built from 14 residues. Germline-derived CDR1 and CDR2 are SGHNT and YENEEA. Trimming removed 5 bases from V and 2 bases from J; junction bases left unmatched: 4. CDR3 loop: CASSRDRVTDTQYF. The CDR3 nucleotides are TGTGCCAGCAGCCGCGACAGGGTCACAGATACGCAGTATTTT.

The chain couples TRBV28 to TRBJ2-1; no definite D call. V was shortened by 2 bases and J by 4 bases, with 15 bases between the two germline ends. Germline V CDR1 and CDR2: MDHEN, SYDVKM. This CDR3 contains 16 residues. The CDR3 spells CASSLGGLRLYNEQFF. Here the CDR3 DNA reads TGTGCCAGCAGTTTAGGTGGGCTCCGACTTTACAATGAGCAGTTCTTC. Drawing the rest from reference TRBV28 and TRBJ2-1, the complete variable domain is DVKVTQSSRYLVKRTGEKVFLECVQDMDHENMFWYRQDPGLGLRLIYFSYDVKMKEKGDIPEGYSVSREKKERFSLILESASTNQTSMYLCASSLGGLRLYNEQFFGPGTRLTVL.